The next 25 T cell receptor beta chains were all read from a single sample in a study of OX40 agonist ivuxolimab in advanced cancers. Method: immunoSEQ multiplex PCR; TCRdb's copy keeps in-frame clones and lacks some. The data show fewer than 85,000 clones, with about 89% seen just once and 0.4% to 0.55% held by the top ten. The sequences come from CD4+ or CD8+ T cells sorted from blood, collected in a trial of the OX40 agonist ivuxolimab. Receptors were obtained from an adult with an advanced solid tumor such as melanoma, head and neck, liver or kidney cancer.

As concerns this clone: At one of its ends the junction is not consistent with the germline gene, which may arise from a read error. The CDR3 reads CASSLGAQGTQYF. In nucleotides, the CDR3 is TGTGCCAGCAGCTTAGGGGCCCAAGGGACCCAGTACTTC. The chain couples TRBV7-2 to TRBJ2-5; D call uncertain. The CDR3 totals 13 residues. CDR1 SGHTA and CDR2 FQGNSA come from the germline V gene. The whole variable domain, filled in from reference TRBV7-2 and TRBJ2-5, reads GAGVSQSPSNKVTEKGKDVELRCDPISGHTALYWYRQSLGQGLEFLIYFQGNSAPDKSGLPSDRFSAERTGGSVSTLTIQRTQQEDSAVYLCASSLGAQGTQYFGPGTRLLVL.

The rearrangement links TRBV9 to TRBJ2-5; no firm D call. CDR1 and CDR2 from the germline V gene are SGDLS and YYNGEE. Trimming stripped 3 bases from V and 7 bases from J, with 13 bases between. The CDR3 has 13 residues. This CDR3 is CASSEAPSGTQYF. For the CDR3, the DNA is TGTGCCAGCAGCGAGGCCCCTTCAGGGACCCAGTACTTC.

The CDR3 is CAISGIRLEGDGYTF. The CDR3 coding sequence is TGTGCCATCAGTGGAATTAGATTAGAGGGGGATGGCTACACCTTC. The V call is TRBV10-3, the J call TRBJ1-2; TRBD1 is a possible D gene (6 bases). Per germline, CDR1 ENHRY and CDR2 SYGVKD. This CDR3 comprises 15 residues. Trimming took 4 bases from V and 6 from J, leaving 18 bases between them.

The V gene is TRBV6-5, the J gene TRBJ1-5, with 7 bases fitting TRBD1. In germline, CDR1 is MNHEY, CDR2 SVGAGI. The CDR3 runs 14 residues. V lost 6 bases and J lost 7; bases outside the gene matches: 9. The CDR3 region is CASRSTGVGQPQHF. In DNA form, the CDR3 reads TGTGCCAGCAGGAGTACAGGGGTAGGGCAGCCCCAGCATTTT.

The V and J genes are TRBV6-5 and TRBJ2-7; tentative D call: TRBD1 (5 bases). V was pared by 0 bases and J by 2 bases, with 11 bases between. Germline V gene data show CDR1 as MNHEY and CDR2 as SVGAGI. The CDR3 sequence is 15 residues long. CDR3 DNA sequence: TGTGCCAGCAGTTACTCAGGGGTCGAGGCCTACGAGCAGTACTTC. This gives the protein CASSYSGVEAYEQYF.

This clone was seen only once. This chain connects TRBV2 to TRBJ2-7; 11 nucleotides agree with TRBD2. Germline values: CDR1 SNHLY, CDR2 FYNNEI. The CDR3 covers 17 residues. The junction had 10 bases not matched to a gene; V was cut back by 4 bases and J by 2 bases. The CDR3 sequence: CASSATSTSGETYEQYF. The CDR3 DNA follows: TGTGCCAGCAGTGCTACGTCGACTAGCGGGGAGACCTACGAGCAGTACTTC.

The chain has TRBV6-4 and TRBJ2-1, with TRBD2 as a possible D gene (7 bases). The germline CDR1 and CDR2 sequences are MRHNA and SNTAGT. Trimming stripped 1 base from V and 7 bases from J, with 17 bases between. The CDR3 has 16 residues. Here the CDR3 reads CASSDYRGGQGNEQFF. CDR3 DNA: TGTGCCAGCAGTGACTATCGGGGAGGGCAGGGGAATGAGCAGTTCTTC.

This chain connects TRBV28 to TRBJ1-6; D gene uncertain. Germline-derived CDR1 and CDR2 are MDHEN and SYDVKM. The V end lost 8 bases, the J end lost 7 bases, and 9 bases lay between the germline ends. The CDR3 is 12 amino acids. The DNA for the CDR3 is TGTGCCAGCGCTACAGTAAATTCACCCCTCCACTTT. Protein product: CASATVNSPLHF.

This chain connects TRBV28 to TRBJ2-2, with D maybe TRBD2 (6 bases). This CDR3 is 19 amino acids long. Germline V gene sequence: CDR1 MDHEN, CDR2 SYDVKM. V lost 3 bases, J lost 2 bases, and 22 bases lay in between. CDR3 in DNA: TGTGCCAGCAGTTTGGTAGGATCGGGGCGGGGTATCAACACCGGGGAGCTGTTTTTT. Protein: CASSLVGSGRGINTGELFF.

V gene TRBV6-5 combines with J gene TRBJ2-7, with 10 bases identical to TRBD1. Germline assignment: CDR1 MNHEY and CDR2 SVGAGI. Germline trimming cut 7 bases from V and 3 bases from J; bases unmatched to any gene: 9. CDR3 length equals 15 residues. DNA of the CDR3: TGTGCCAGCACCCAAGGGACAGGGGAATACTACGAGCAGTACTTC. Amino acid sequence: CASTQGTGEYYEQYF.

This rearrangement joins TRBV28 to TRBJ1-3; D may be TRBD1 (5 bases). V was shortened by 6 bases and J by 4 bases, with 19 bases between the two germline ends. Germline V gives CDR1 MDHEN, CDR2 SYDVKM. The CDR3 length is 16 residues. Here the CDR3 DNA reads TGTGCCAGCAGCCACTTGAGTGGGGCTAAAGGAAACACCATATATTTT. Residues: CASSHLSGAKGNTIYF.

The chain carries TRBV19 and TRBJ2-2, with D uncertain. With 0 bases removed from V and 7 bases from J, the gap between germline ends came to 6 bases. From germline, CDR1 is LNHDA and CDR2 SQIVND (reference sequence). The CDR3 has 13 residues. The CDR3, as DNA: TGTGCCAGTAGTATAGAGGGCGACGGGGAGCTGTTTTTT. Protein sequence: CASSIEGDGELFF.

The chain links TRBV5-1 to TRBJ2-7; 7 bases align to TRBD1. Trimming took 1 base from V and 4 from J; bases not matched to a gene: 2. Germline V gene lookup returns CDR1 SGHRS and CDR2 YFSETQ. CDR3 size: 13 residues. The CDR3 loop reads CASSLRDRYEQYF. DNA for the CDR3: TGCGCCAGCAGCTTGCGGGACAGATACGAGCAGTACTTC.

As DNA, the CDR3 is TGTGCCAGCAGCTTTAGGCAGGGGGGACTTAACACTGAAGCTTTCTTT. Translation gives CASSFRQGGLNTEAFF. The V gene is TRBV7-6, the J gene TRBJ1-1; 7 positions agree with TRBD1. CDR1 and CDR2 from the germline V gene are SGHVS and FNYEAQ. This CDR3 region has 16 residues. The J segment lost 2 bases and the V segment lost 3 bases, leaving 9 bases of the junction unmatched.

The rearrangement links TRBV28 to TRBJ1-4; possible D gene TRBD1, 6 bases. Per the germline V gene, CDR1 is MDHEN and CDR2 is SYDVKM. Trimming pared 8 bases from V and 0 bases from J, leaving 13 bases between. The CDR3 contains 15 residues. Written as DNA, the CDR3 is TGTGCCAGCTGCTTCAGGGGTGCAACTAATGAAAAACTGTTTTTT. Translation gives CASCFRGATNEKLFF. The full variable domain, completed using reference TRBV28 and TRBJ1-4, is DVKVTQSSRYLVKRTGEKVFLECVQDMDHENMFWYRQDPGLGLRLIYFSYDVKMKEKGDIPEGYSVSREKKERFSLILESASTNQTSMYLCASCFRGATNEKLFFGSGTQLSVL.

As DNA, the CDR3 is TGTGCCAGCAGCTTAGCCCTTACCACAGATACGCAGTATTTT. Translation: CASSLALTTDTQYF. J is TRBJ2-3 and V is TRBV7-2; no clear D gene. Germline lookup yields CDR1 SGHTA and CDR2 FQGNSA. CDR3 length: 14 amino acids. Trimming stripped 0 bases from V and 2 bases from J, with 6 bases between.

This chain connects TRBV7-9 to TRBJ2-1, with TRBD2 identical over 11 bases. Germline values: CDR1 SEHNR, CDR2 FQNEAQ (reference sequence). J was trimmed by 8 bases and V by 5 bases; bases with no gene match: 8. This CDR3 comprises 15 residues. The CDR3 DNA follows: TGTGCCAGCAGCCGTAGCGGGAGGGCCCTTGATGAGCAGTTCTTC. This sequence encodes CASSRSGRALDEQFF. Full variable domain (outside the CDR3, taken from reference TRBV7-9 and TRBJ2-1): DTGVSQNPRHKITKRGQNVTFRCDPISEHNRLYWYRQTLGQGPEFLTYFQNEAQLEKSRLLSDRFSAERPKGSFSTLEIQRTEQGDSAMYLCASSRSGRALDEQFFGPGTRLTVL.

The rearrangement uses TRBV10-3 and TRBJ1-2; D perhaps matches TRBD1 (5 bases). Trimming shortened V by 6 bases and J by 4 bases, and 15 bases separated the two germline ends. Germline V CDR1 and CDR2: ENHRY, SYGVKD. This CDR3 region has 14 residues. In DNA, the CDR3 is TGTGCCATCAGGCAGGGTATTGAAGGCTATGGCTACACCTTC. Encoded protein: CAIRQGIEGYGYTF.

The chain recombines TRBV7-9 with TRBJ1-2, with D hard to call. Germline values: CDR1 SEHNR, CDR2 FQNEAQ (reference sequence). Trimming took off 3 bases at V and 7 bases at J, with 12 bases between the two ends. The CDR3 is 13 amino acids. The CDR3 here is CASSLVDRGGYTF. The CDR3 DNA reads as TGTGCCAGCAGCTTGGTGGATCGAGGTGGCTACACCTTC. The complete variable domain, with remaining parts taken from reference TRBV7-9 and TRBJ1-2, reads DTGVSQNPRHKITKRGQNVTFRCDPISEHNRLYWYRQTLGQGPEFLTYFQNEAQLEKSRLLSDRFSAERPKGSFSTLEIQRTEQGDSAMYLCASSLVDRGGYTFGSGTRLTVV.

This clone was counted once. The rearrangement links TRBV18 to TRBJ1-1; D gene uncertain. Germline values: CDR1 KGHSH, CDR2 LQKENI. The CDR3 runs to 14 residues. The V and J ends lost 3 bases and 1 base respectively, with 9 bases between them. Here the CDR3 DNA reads TGTGCCAGCTCACCGGCCGGAGGGAACACTGAAGCTTTCTTT. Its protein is CASSPAGGNTEAFF. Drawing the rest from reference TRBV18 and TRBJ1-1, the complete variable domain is NAGVMQNPRHLVRRRGQEARLRCSPMKGHSHVYWYRQLPEEGLKFMVYLQKENIIDESGMPKERFSAEFPKEGPSILRIQQVVRGDSAAYFCASSPAGGNTEAFFGQGTRLTVV.

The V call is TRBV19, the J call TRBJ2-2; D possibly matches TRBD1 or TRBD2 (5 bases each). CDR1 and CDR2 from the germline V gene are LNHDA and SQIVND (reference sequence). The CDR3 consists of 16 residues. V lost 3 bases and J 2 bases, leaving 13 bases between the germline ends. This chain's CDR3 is CASSMRGPPNTGELFF. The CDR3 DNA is TGTGCCAGTAGTATGAGGGGCCCACCCAACACCGGGGAGCTGTTTTTT.

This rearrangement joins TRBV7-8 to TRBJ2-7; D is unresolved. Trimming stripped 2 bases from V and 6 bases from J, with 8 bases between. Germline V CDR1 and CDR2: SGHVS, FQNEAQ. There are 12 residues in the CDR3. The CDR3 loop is CASSLTPVEQYF. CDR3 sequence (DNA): TGTGCCAGCAGCTTAACCCCGGTCGAGCAGTACTTC.

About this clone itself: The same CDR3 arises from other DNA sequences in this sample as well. The CDR3 DNA follows: TGTGCCAGCAGCTACAGGGTAAGCTCCTACGAGCAGTACTTC. Encoded protein: CASSYRVSSYEQYF. The chain has TRBV5-4 and TRBJ2-7; a weak D match, TRBD1 (6 bases). Germline V gives CDR1 SGHNT, CDR2 YYREEE (reference sequence). Deletions cut 3 bases from V and 0 bases from J, with 10 bases between. The CDR3 is 14 residues long.

The CDR3 DNA reads as TGTGCCAGCCGTGGGACTAGCCCACATACGCAGTATTTT. Translating it yields CASRGTSPHTQYF. The rearrangement joins TRBV6-5 to TRBJ2-3; 9 nucleotides match TRBD2. The CDR3 runs 13 residues. Germline CDR1 is MNHEY and CDR2 is SVGAGI. Unmatched junction bases numbered 7, after V lost 8 bases and J lost 7 bases.

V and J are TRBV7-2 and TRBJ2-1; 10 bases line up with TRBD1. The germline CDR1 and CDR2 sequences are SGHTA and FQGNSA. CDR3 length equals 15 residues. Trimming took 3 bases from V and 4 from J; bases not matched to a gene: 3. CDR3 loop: CASSFEGQGYNEQFF. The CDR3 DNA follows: TGTGCCAGCAGCTTCGAGGGACAGGGGTACAATGAGCAGTTCTTC.